Below are 4 T cell receptor beta chains sequenced from a single sample in a study of blood T cell repertoires in COVID-19. TCRdb's table, derived via immunoSEQ multiplex PCR, lists solely in-frame clones and lacks some. The sample carries approximately 130,000 clones, more than 80% recorded once. Sequencing was performed on peripheral blood. The source is a human donor in a cohort sampled during active COVID-19.

This sequence joins TRBV5-1 and TRBJ1-1; TRBD1 aligns across 8 bases. The V gene's germline CDR1 is SGHRS and CDR2 YFSETQ. Unmatched junction bases numbered 9, after V lost 4 bases and J lost 1 base. The CDR3 consists of 16 residues. Written as DNA, the CDR3 is TGCGCCAGCAGCCCGAAGGCAGGGACAGGGAACACTGAAGCTTTCTTT. Translation: CASSPKAGTGNTEAFF.

This sequence joins TRBV7-9 and TRBJ2-3; D is possibly TRBD1 (6 bases). The CDR3 is 14 residues long. V lost 6 bases to trimming and J lost 0 bases, with 10 bases between them. Germline V gene data show CDR1 as SEHNR and CDR2 as FQNEAQ (reference sequence). CDR3 sequence (DNA): TGTGCCAGCAGGACAGGAACTAGCACAGATACGCAGTATTTT. This codes for CASRTGTSTDTQYF.

This clone was seen a single time. The rearrangement links TRBV2 to TRBJ2-2; D possibly corresponds to TRBD2 (5 bases). The ends were cut back, 3 bases at V and 4 bases at J, with 9 bases in the middle. The CDR3 extends over 14 amino acids. Per the germline V gene, CDR1 is SNHLY and CDR2 is FYNNEI. In nucleotides, the CDR3 is TGTGCCAGCAGTGAGGTGGAGGCCACCGGGGAGCTGTTTTTT. This gives the protein CASSEVEATGELFF.

The gene calls are TRBV19 and TRBJ2-7; possible D gene TRBD1, 5 bases. V was cut by 3 bases and J by 7 bases, with 13 bases left in between. CDR1 and CDR2 (germline): LNHDA, SQIVND (reference sequence). The CDR3 is made up of 13 amino acids. Here the CDR3 DNA reads TGTGCCAGTAGTATGGGTGCAGGGAAGGAGCAGTACTTC. It specifies CASSMGAGKEQYF.